Following are 5 T cell receptor beta chains from one sample sequenced in a study of T cell repertoires in ileal Crohn's disease. TCRdb keeps only in-frame clones here, not all; method: immunoSEQ multiplex PCR. The table includes about 6,900 clones, around 80% detected once. The sequenced sample consisted of ileal tissue. The receptors were sampled from an adult with Crohn's disease.

This chain links TRBV13 with TRBJ2-7; possibly TRBD2 for D (6 bases). The CDR3 totals 13 residues. Germline CDR1 PRHDT, CDR2 FYEKMQ (reference sequence). V lost 4 bases, J lost 2 bases, and 9 bases lay in between. The CDR3 loop is CASSSGTAYEQYF. The CDR3 DNA is TGTGCCAGCAGCTCCGGGACTGCCTACGAGCAGTACTTC.

The chain is built from TRBV5-4 and TRBJ2-1; 12 bases are shared with TRBD2. V was clipped by 1 base and J by 12 bases; unmatched bases: 5. CDR1 and CDR2 (germline): SGHNT, YYREEE (reference sequence). The CDR3 sequence is 14 residues long. The CDR3 protein is CASSLRLAGDGQFF. The CDR3 nucleotides read TGTGCCAGCAGCTTGAGACTAGCGGGAGATGGGCAGTTCTTC.

V and J are TRBV29-1 and TRBJ2-1; perhaps TRBD2 as D (5 bases). Between the trimmed V and J ends, which lost 7 bases and 5 bases, there was a span of 18 bases. Germline CDR1 and CDR2: SQVTM and ANQGSEA. This CDR3 contains 14 residues. In DNA, the CDR3 is TGCAGCGCCAGAAATCTCCCGGAGGACAATGAGCAGTTCTTC. Encoded protein: CSARNLPEDNEQFF.

V is TRBV5-4 and J is TRBJ2-3, with 11 bases lining up with TRBD2. The CDR3 has 14 amino acids. Germline V gene lookup returns CDR1 SGHNT and CDR2 YYREEE (reference sequence). V dropped 9 bases and J dropped 5; count of bases not matched to a gene: 8. CDR3 sequence (DNA): TGTGCCACCACTAGCGGGAGTAGGCTAGATACGCAGTATTTT. This encodes CATTSGSRLDTQYF.

The chain links TRBV29-1 to TRBJ1-1, with D tentatively TRBD1 (5 bases). The CDR3 length is 14 residues. CDR1 and CDR2 from the germline V gene are SQVTM and ANQGSEA. Trimming pared 4 bases from V and 0 bases from J, leaving 12 bases between. CDR3 in DNA: TGCAGCGTTGTACAAAGGGGCATGAACACTGAAGCTTTCTTT. Encoded protein: CSVVQRGMNTEAFF.